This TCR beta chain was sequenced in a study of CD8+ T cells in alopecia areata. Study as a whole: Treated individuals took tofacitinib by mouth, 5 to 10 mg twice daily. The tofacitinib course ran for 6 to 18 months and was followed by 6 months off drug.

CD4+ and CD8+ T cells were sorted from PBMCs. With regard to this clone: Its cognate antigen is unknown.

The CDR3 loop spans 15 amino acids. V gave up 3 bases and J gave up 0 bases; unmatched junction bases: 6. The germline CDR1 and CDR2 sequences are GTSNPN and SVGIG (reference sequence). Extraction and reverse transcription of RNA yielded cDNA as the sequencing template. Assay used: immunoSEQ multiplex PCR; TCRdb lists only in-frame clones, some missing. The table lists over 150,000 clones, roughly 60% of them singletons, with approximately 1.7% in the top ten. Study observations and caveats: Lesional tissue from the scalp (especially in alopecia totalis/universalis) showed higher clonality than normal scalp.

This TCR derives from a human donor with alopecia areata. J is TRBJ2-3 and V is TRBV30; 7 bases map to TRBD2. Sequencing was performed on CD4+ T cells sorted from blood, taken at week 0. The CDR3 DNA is TGTGCCTGGAGGGTTTCCGGGGGGAGCACAGATACGCAGTATTTT. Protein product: CAWRVSGGSTDTQYF. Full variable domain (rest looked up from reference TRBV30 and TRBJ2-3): SQTIHQWPATLVQPVGSPLSLECTVEGTSNPNLYWYRQAAGRGLQLLFYSVGIGQISSEVPQNLSASRPQDRQFILSSKKLLLSDSGFYLCAWRVSGGSTDTQYFGPGTRLTVL.